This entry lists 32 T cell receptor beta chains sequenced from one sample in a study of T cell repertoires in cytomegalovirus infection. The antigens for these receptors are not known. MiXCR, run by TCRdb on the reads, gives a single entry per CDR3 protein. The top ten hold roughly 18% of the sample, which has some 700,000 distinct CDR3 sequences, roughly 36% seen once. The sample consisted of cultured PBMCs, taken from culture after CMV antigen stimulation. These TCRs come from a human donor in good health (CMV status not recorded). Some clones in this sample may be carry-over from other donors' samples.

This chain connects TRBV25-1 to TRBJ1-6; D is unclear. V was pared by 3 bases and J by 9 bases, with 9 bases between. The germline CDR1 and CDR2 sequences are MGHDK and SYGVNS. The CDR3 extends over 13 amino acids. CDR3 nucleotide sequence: TGTGCCAGCAGTGAGGCAGGCGGTTCACCCCTCCACTTT. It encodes CASSEAGGSPLHF.

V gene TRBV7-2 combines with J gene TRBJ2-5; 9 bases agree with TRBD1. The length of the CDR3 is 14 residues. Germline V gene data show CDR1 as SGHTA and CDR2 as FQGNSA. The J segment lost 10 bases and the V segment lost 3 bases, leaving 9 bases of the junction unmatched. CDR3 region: CASSFTTGGGGQYF. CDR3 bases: TGTGCCAGCAGCTTTACGACAGGGGGGGGTGGCCAGTACTTC.

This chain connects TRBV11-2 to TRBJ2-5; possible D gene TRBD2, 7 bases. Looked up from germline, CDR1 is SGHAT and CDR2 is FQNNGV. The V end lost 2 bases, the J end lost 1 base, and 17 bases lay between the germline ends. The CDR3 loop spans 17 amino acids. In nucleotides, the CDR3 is TGTGCCAGCAGCTTATTGCGGGGGCCGCACCCCCAAGAGACCCAGTACTTC. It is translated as CASSLLRGPHPQETQYF.

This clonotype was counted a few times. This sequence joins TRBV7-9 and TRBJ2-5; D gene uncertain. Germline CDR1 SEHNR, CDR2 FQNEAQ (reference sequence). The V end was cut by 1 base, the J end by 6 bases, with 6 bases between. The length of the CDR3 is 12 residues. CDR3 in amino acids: CASSLGVQTQYF. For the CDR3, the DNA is TGTGCCAGCAGCTTAGGGGTTCAGACCCAGTACTTC.

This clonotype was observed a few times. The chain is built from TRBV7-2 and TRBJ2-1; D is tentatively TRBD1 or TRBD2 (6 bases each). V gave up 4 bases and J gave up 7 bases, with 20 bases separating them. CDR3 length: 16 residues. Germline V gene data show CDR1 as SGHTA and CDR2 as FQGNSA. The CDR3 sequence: CASSSSRSGGGNEQFF. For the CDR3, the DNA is TGTGCCAGCAGCTCCTCTCGCAGCGGAGGGGGGAATGAGCAGTTCTTC.

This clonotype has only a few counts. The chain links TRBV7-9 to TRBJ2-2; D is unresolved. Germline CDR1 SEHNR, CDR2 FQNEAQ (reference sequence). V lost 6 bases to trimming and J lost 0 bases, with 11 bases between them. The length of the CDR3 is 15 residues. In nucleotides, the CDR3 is TGTGCCAGCAGTCCACTATCAACGAACACCGGGGAGCTGTTTTTT. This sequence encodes CASSPLSTNTGELFF.

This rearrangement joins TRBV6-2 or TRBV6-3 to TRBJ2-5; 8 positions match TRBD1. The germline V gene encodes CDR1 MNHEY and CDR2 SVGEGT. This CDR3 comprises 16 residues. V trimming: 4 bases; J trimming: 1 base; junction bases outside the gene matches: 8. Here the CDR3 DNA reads TGTGCCAGCAGTTCCGCTAGGACAGGGATCCAAGAGACCCAGTACTTC. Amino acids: CASSSARTGIQETQYF.

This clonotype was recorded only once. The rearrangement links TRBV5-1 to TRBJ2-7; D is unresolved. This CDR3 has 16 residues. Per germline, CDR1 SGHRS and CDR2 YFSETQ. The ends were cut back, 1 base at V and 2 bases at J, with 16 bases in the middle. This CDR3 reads CASSLMVDSAPYEQYF. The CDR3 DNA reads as TGCGCCAGCAGCTTGATGGTCGACTCAGCCCCCTACGAGCAGTACTTC. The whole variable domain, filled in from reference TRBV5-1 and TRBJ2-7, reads KAGVTQTPRYLIKTRGQQVTLSCSPISGHRSVSWYQQTPGQGLQFLFEYFSETQRNKGNFPGRFSGRQFSNSRSEMNVSTLELGDSALYLCASSLMVDSAPYEQYFGPGTRLTVT.

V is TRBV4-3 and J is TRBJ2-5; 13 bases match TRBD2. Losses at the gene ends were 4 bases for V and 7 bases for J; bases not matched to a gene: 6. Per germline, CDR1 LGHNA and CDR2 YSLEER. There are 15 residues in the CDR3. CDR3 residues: CASSLGTSGAGTQYF. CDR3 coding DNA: TGCGCCAGCAGCCTGGGGACTAGCGGGGCGGGGACCCAGTACTTC.

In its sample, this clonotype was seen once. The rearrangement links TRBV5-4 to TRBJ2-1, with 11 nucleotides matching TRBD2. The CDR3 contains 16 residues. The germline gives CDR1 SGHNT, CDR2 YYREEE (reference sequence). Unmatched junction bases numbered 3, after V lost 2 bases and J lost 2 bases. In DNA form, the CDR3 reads TGTGCCAGCAGCTTTACTAGCGGGAGTCCCTACAATGAGCAGTTCTTC. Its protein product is CASSFTSGSPYNEQFF. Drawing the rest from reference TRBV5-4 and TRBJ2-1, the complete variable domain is ETGVTQSPTHLIKTRGQQVTLRCSSQSGHNTVSWYQQALGQGPQFIFQYYREEENGRGNFPPRFSGLQFPNYSSELNVNALELDDSALYLCASSFTSGSPYNEQFFGPGTRLTVL.

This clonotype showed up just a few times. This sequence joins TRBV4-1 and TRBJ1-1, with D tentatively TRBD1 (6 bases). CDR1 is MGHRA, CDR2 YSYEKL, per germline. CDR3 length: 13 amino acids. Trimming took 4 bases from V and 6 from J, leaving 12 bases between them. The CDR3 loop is CASSPQGFSEAFF. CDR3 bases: TGCGCCAGCAGCCCACAGGGCTTTTCTGAAGCTTTCTTT.

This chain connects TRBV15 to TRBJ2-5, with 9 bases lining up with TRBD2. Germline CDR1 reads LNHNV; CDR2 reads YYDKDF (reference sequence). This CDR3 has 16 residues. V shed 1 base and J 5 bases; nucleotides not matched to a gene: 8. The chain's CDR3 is CATSRGGGGAVETQYF. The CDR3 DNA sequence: TGTGCCACCAGCAGAGGGGGCGGGGGGGCTGTGGAGACCCAGTACTTC. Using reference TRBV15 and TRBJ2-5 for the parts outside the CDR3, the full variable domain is DAMVIQNPRYQVTQFGKPVTLSCSQTLNHNVMYWYQQKSSQAPKLLFHYYDKDFNNEADTPDNFQSRRPNTSFCFLDIRSPGLGDTAMYLCATSRGGGGAVETQYFGPGTRLLVL.

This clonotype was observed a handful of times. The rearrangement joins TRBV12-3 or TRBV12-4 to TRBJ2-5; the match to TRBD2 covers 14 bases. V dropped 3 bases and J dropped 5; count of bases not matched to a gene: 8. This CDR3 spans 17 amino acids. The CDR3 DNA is TGTGCCAGCAGTTTGGGGACTAGCGGGAGAGGGGTCGAGACCCAGTACTTC. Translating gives CASSLGTSGRGVETQYF.

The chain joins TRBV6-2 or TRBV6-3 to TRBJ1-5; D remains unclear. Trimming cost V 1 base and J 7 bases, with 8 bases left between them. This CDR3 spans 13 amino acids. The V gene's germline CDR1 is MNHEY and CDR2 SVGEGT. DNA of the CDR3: TGTGCCAGCAGTTACTTAGTAGACCAGCCCCAGCATTTT. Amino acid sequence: CASSYLVDQPQHF.

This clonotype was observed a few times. CDR3 DNA sequence: TGTGCCAGCAGCCAAGGTATCACCTTCTCTGGGGCCAACGTCCTGACTTTC. This encodes CASSQGITFSGANVLTF. The rearrangement links TRBV9 to TRBJ2-6; D not resolved. V was clipped by 4 bases and J by 0 bases, with 14 bases between them. This CDR3 spans 17 amino acids. Per the germline V gene, CDR1 is SGDLS and CDR2 is YYNGEE.

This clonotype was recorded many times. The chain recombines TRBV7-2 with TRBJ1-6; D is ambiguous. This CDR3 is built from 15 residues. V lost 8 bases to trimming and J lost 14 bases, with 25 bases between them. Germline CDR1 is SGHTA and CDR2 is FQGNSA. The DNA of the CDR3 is TGTGCCAGCGCCCCCCGAGGTTCCGTAATGAAGGCCCTCCACTTT. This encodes CASAPRGSVMKALHF.

The CDR3 nucleotides read TGCAGTGCTTCTCGAAAAGCCTACGAGCAGTACTTC. Its translation is CSASRKAYEQYF. V is TRBV20-1 and J is TRBJ2-7; D ambiguous. This CDR3 spans 12 amino acids. The V gene lost 5 bases and the J gene lost 2 bases, with 10 bases spanning the gap. From germline, CDR1 is DFQATT and CDR2 SNEGSKA (reference sequence).

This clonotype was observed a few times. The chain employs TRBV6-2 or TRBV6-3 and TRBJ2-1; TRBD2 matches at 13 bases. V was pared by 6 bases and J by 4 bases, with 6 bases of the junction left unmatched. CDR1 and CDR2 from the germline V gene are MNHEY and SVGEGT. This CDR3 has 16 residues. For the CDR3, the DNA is TGTGCCAGCAGCTGGACTAGCGGGAGAGGTTACAATGAGCAGTTCTTC. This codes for CASSWTSGRGYNEQFF.

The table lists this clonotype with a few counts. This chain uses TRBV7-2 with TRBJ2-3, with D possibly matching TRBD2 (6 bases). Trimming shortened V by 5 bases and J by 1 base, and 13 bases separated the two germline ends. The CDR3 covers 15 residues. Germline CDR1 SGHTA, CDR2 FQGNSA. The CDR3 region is CASSPLEGGTDTQYF. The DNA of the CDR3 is TGTGCCAGCAGCCCCCTGGAGGGTGGCACAGATACGCAGTATTTT.

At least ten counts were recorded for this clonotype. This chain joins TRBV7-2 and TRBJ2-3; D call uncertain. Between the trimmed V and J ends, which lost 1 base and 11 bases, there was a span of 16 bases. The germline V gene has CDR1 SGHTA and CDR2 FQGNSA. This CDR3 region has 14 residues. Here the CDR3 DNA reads TGTGCCAGCAGCTTAGTCTCGGGCGGAGAGAGGCAGTATTTT. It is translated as CASSLVSGGERQYF.

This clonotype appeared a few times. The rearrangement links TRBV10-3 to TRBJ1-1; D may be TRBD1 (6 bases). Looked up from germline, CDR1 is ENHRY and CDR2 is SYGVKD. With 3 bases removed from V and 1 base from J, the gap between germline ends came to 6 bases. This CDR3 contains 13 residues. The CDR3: CAISDRGNTEAFF. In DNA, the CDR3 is TGTGCCATCAGTGACAGGGGGAACACTGAAGCTTTCTTT.

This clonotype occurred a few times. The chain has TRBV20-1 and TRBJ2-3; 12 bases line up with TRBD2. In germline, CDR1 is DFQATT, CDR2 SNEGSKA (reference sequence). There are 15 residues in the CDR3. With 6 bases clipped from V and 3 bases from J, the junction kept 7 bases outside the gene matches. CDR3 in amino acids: CSASPSGRGTDTQYF. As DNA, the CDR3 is TGCAGTGCAAGTCCTAGCGGGAGGGGAACAGATACGCAGTATTTT.

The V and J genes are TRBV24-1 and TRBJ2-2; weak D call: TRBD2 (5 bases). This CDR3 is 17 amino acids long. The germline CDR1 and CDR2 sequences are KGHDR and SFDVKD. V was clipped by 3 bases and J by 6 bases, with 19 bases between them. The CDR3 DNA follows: TGTGCCACCAGTGATCCCACGGGATCCTCCCTTTCCGGGGAGCTGTTTTTT. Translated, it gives CATSDPTGSSLSGELFF.

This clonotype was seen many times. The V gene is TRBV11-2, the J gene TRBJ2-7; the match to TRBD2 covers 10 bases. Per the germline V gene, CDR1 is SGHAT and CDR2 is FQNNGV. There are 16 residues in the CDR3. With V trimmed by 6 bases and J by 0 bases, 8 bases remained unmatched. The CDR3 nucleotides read TGTGCCAGCAGAAATAGAGCTAGCGGGAGCTCCTACGAGCAGTACTTC. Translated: CASRNRASGSSYEQYF.

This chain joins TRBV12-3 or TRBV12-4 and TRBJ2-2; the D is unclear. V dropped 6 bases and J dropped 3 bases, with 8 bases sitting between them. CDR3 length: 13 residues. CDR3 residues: CASSWVDTGELFF. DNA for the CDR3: TGTGCCAGCAGCTGGGTCGACACCGGGGAGCTGTTTTTT.

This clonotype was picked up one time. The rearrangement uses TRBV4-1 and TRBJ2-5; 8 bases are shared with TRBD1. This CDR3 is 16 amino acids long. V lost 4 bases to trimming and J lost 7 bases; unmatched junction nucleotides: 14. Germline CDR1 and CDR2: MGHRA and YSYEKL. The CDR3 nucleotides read TGCGCCAGCAGCCCAGGACAGGGTTTTGGCCAGGGGACCCAGTACTTC. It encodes CASSPGQGFGQGTQYF.

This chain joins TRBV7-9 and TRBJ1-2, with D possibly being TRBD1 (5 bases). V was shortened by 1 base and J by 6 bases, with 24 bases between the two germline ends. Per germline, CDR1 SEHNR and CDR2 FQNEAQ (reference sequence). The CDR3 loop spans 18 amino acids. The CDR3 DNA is TGTGCCAGCAGCTTAGTAGGGGCCCTGACAGACTCCGCCGATGGCTACACCTTC. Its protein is CASSLVGALTDSADGYTF.

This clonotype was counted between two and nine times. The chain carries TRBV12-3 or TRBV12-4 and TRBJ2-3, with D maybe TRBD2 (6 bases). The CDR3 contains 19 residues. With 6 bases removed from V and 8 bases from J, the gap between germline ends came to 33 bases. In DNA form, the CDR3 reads TGTGCCAGCAGCCCCGACCGGGGAGGAGGACTGGGGGGAGAGACTACGCAGTATTTT. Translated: CASSPDRGGGLGGETTQYF.

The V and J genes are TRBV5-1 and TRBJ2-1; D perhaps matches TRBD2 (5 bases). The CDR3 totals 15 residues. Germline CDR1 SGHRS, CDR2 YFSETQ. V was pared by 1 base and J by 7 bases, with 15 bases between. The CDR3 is CASSLYPGLWNEQFF. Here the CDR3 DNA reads TGCGCCAGCAGCTTGTATCCGGGATTGTGGAATGAGCAGTTCTTC. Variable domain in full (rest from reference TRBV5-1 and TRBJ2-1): KAGVTQTPRYLIKTRGQQVTLSCSPISGHRSVSWYQQTPGQGLQFLFEYFSETQRNKGNFPGRFSGRQFSNSRSEMNVSTLELGDSALYLCASSLYPGLWNEQFFGPGTRLTVL.

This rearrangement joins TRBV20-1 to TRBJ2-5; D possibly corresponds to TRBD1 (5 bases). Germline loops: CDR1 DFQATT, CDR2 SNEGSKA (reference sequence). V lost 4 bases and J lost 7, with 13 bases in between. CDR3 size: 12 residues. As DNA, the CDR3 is TGCAGTGCTAAGGACACCCGGGTGACCCAGTACTTC. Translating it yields CSAKDTRVTQYF.

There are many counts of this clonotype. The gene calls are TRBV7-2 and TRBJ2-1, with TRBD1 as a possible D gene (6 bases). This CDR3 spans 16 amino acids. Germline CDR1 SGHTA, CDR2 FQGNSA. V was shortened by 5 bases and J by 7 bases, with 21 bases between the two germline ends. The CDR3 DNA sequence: TGTGCCAGCAGCCCTAGGGGGAGCCTCCTGGGAAATGAGCAGTTCTTC. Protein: CASSPRGSLLGNEQFF. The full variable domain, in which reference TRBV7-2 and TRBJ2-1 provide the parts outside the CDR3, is GAGVSQSPSNKVTEKGKDVELRCDPISGHTALYWYRQSLGQGLEFLIYFQGNSAPDKSGLPSDRFSAERTGGSVSTLTIQRTQQEDSAVYLCASSPRGSLLGNEQFFGPGTRLTVL.

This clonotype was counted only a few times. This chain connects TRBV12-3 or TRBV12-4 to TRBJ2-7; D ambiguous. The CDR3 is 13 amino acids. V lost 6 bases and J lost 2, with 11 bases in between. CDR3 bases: TGTGCCAGCAGGGGTGGGGATACCTACGAGCAGTACTTC. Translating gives CASRGGDTYEQYF.